Presented here are 14 T cell receptor beta chains from one specimen sequenced in a study of T cells expressing NK-cell markers (dated by TCRdb to 2018 to 2021). The library was obtained by 5' RACE. TCRdb records Illumina HiSeq 2000 as the sequencer. TCRdb reprocessed the sequencing reads and holds a single record per CDR3 protein sequence, with no DNA. This sample's clone table shows about 370,000 distinct CDR3 sequences. Together, the top ten hold about 10% of the sample. The sample comprised blood T cells: a sorted CD56 or NKG2C T cell subset, CD4+ or CD8+ T cells, or bulk PBMC T cells (not recorded which). These receptors were collected from a woman between 45 and 60 years old in good health. Donor details come from another sample of the same person, matched by shared clones.

V is TRBV12-3 or TRBV12-4 and J is TRBJ2-3; the D call from TCRdb, TRBD2, cannot be confirmed without DNA. The length of the CDR3 is 15 residues. The CDR3 spells CASSRGLAGRNTQYF.

The chain joins TRBV11-2 to TRBJ2-3; the TCRdb D gene call, TRBD2, has no DNA to confirm it. This CDR3 has 16 residues. CDR1 and CDR2 (germline): SGHAT, FQNNGV. The CDR3 region is CASSFATPGSGGTQYF.

This chain joins TRBV6-1 and TRBJ2-2; the D call of TRBD1 rests on TCRdb alone, since no DNA is present to check it. This CDR3 is 16 amino acids long. Germline assignment: CDR1 MNHNS and CDR2 SASEGT. The CDR3 spells CASRGTGSFNTGELFF.

V is TRBV9 and J is TRBJ1-2; TCRdb's assignment of TRBD1 cannot be checked, as there is no DNA. Germline V CDR1 and CDR2: SGDLS, YYNGEE. CDR3 length equals 17 residues. The CDR3 here is CASSVASTGVLQGGYTF.

The CDR3 region is CASSSTGGIGTGELFF. J is TRBJ2-2 and V is TRBV12-3 or TRBV12-4; TCRdb names TRBD1, which stays unverified in the absence of DNA. The CDR3 has 16 residues.

The chain carries TRBV5-1 and TRBJ2-1. This CDR3 is 14 amino acids long. CDR1 and CDR2 (germline): SGHRS, YFSETQ. The CDR3 here is CASSSLGSYNEQFF.

V and J are TRBV6-5 and TRBJ1-2; TCRdb designates TRBD1, a call that cannot be tested without DNA. CDR1 and CDR2 (germline): MNHEY, SVGAGI. This CDR3 has 14 residues. This CDR3 reads CASSSPAQVSGYTF.

The CDR3 spells CASSQDQTSGRMYEQYF. The chain is built from TRBV4-1 and TRBJ2-7; TCRdb lists TRBD2, though no DNA is available to test this call. The CDR3 sequence is 17 residues long. Germline CDR1 MGHRA, CDR2 YSYEKL.

The rearrangement links TRBV12-3 or TRBV12-4 to TRBJ1-5; TCRdb designates TRBD1, a call that cannot be tested without DNA. The length of the CDR3 is 16 residues. The CDR3 loop is CASSLARAYSNQPQHF.

The chain's CDR3 is CATSDSRTGAPYNEQFF. The chain uses TRBV24-1 and TRBJ2-1; without DNA, the TCRdb call of TRBD1 cannot be checked. The CDR3 is made up of 17 amino acids. In germline, CDR1 is KGHDR, CDR2 SFDVKD.

This chain joins TRBV6-2 or TRBV6-3 and TRBJ1-2. The CDR3 consists of 13 residues. Per the germline V gene, CDR1 is MNHEY and CDR2 is SVGEGT. The CDR3 sequence: CASKLSHSYGYTF.

The rearrangement joins TRBV20-1 to TRBJ2-5; TCRdb's D call of TRBD2 is untestable without DNA. Germline V CDR1 and CDR2: DFQATT, SNEGSKA (reference sequence). CDR3 length equals 14 residues. CDR3 region: CSAREGSERETQYF.

The CDR3 loop reads CSAGKGDTGELFF. The rearrangement links TRBV29-1 to TRBJ2-2; the TCRdb call, TRBD1, lacks DNA for checking. The CDR3 length is 13 residues. Germline V gene data show CDR1 as SQVTM and CDR2 as ANQGSEA.

The V and J genes are TRBV4-2 and TRBJ2-1; TCRdb lists TRBD2, though no DNA is available to test this call. CDR1 is LGHNA and CDR2 is YNFKEQ in the germline V gene. The CDR3 spans 15 residues. CDR3 sequence reads: CASSQEASGRNEQFF.